The entry below describes one TCR beta chain. Antigen specificity is unknown. With 60 Vbeta and 13 Jbeta primers, the PCR was carried out. Repertoires were generated with immunoSEQ multiplex PCR, while TCRdb's copy carries only in-frame clones and drops some. This repertoire shows just under 95,000 clones, 81% found once; its top ten account for about 1.2%. This CDR3 contains 15 residues. CDR1 WNHNN and CDR2 SYGVQD come from the germline V gene (reference sequence). V shed 2 bases and J 5 bases; nucleotides not matched to a gene: 5. The data were obtained in a study of cytomegalovirus exposure and HLA in healthy donors. General observations from the study: Upon later analysis, HLA-associated TCR beta chains proved more clonally expanded than other, equally common chains. Per published accounts, TCR beta sequences correctly predicted the HLA-A and HLA-B alleles of most subjects. Being indistinguishable, some V segments were excluded, TRBV6-2 and TRBV6-3 among them. Most TCRs appeared rarely, but some public TCRs recurred in many donors.

The source material was PBMCs. This chain links TRBV10-1 with TRBJ2-3; TRBD2 aligns across 9 bases. This TCR derives from a girl aged 2-15 years in good health and CMV-seropositive. The DNA for the CDR3 is TGCGCCAGCAGTGAGGGCGGGAGGGCCGTAGATACGCAGTATTTT. It specifies CASSEGGRAVDTQYF.